The 5 T cell receptor beta chains given below trace back to one sample, sequenced in a study of vaccination effects on CD4 cells after COVID-19. The protocol was immunoSEQ multiplex PCR, while the TCRdb copy is restricted to in-frame clones and leaves out a portion. The sample records around 71,000 clones, over 65% being singletons. Antigen-specific CD4+ T cell clonotypes were called by their expansion after viral peptide-pool culture in ViraFEST. The culture ran for roughly ten days, and then CD4+ T cells were isolated. The healthy vaccine recipients, who had no prior SARS-CoV-2 infection, showed negative nucleocapsid antibodies. Their antigen targets remain unknown. This specimen was CD4+ T cells from PBMCs cultured with HCoV-OC43 spike peptides, taken before COVID-19 vaccination. The sample's subset: HCoV-OC43 spike overlapping peptide pool stimulation. Source of these receptors: a human donor who received a COVID-19 vaccine.

This clone has only a few counts. V gene TRBV18 combines with J gene TRBJ1-5; TRBD1 might be the D (6 bases). The V end was cut by 4 bases, the J end by 5 bases, with 9 bases between. The CDR3 length is 13 residues. In germline, CDR1 is KGHSH, CDR2 LQKENI. The CDR3 protein is CASSLWTDQPQHF. The CDR3 DNA sequence: TGTGCCAGCTCACTATGGACAGATCAGCCCCAGCATTTT.

The rearrangement links TRBV4-1 to TRBJ2-3; TRBD2 might be the D (7 bases). This CDR3 is 17 amino acids long. Trimming pared 3 bases from V and 6 bases from J, leaving 22 bases between. CDR1 is MGHRA, CDR2 YSYEKL, per germline. CDR3 DNA sequence: TGCGCCAGCAGCCACCCCCAAACCGGGGGGCCAGTGGATACGCAGTATTTT. Translating it yields CASSHPQTGGPVDTQYF.

V is TRBV5-1 and J is TRBJ1-1; D might be TRBD1 (6 bases). The CDR3 loop spans 15 amino acids. The germline gives CDR1 SGHRS, CDR2 YFSETQ. Between the trimmed V and J ends, which lost 0 bases and 4 bases, there was a span of 13 bases. CDR3 sequence: CASSLEGQGSTEAFF. The DNA for the CDR3 is TGCGCCAGCAGCTTGGAGGGACAAGGGAGCACTGAAGCTTTCTTT.

This clone was detected only a few times. The CDR3 spells CASSELAGHNEQFF. The CDR3 DNA follows: TGTGCCAGCAGTGAACTAGCGGGGCACAATGAGCAGTTCTTC. The gene calls are TRBV2 and TRBJ2-1; 9 nucleotides align to TRBD2. V lost 2 bases to trimming and J lost 5 bases; unmatched junction nucleotides: 1. The CDR3 contains 14 residues. Germline CDR1 reads SNHLY; CDR2 reads FYNNEI. The full variable domain, with the rest looked up from reference TRBV2 and TRBJ2-1, is EPEVTQTPSHQVTQMGQEVILRCVPISNHLYFYWYRQILGQKVEFLVSFYNNEISEKSEIFDDQFSVERPDGSNFTLKIRSTKLEDSAMYFCASSELAGHNEQFFGPGTRLTVL.

The table lists this clone with a count of one. The gene calls are TRBV18 and TRBJ1-1; possibly TRBD1 for D (5 bases). Germline values: CDR1 KGHSH, CDR2 LQKENI. Trimming removed 5 bases at V and 4 bases at J, with 17 bases between. The CDR3 spans 15 residues. The CDR3 protein is CASSSTGDSGTEAFF. DNA of the CDR3: TGTGCCAGCTCATCAACGGGGGATTCGGGCACTGAAGCTTTCTTT.